This TCR beta chain was found in a study of siplizumab effects on memory and regulatory T cells. Study observations and caveats: The diversity of naive T cells seemed greater than that of memory cells, and their alloresponse contribution seemed major. Confirmation was lacking for the suppressive function of proliferating Tregs derived from siplizumab cultures.

As for this clone: Its antigen remains unknown.

CDR3 length: 13 amino acids. Germline V gene sequence: CDR1 LGHNT, CDR2 FRNRAP. V was cut by 2 bases and J by 7 bases, with 12 bases left in between. The data were produced by immunoSEQ multiplex PCR, yet TCRdb's version contains in-frame clones alone and is incomplete. The sample contains roughly 50,000 clones, under 98% of which appear only once. This clonotype originated in a human donor in good health. The sequenced sample consisted of naive CD4+ T cells sorted from blood. The chain couples TRBV12-5 to TRBJ2-7; D unresolved. In DNA form, the CDR3 reads TGTGCTAGTGGTTTGCTCCTAAATGGGGAGCAGTACTTC. Amino acid sequence: CASGLLLNGEQYF.